Sequencing of this T cell receptor beta chain was carried out in a study of blood T cell repertoires in COVID-19. Study-level information: PBMCs, B-cell-depleted T cells, or T cells provided the cDNA or gDNA that made up the material.

This clone was counted only a few times. Sequenced by immunoSEQ multiplex PCR; TCRdb stores in-frame clones only, minus some. The data contain some 68,000 clones, around nine tenths of them singletons. With 5 bases removed from V and 9 bases from J, the gap between germline ends came to 8 bases. Per the germline V gene, CDR1 is MNHEY and CDR2 is SVGAGI. The CDR3 extends over 11 amino acids. The source of this sequence is a man aged 40-49 years with COVID-19, enrolled during active disease. The J gene is TRBJ2-1, the V gene TRBV6-5; a possible D gene is TRBD1 (6 bases). Sequenced input: peripheral blood. CDR3 nucleotide sequence: TGTGCCAGCAGTCAGGGGCCTGAGCAGTTCTTC. This gives the protein CASSQGPEQFF.